This TCR beta chain was documented in a study of blood T cell repertoires in COVID-19. Whole-study context: Samples of COVID-19 (acute and convalescent) were obtained from the United States, Italy and Spain. The cDNA or gDNA used as material had been derived from T cells, B-cell-depleted T cells, or PBMCs.

CDR1 SGHVS and CDR2 FQNEAQ come from the germline V gene. The junction had 10 bases not matched to a gene; V was cut back by 5 bases and J by 12 bases. The CDR3 has 13 amino acids. Study members were between about 18 and 95 years old and lived in approximately 25 US regions. Clones were sequenced by immunoSEQ multiplex PCR, and TCRdb holds only the in-frame ones, with some missing. Of fewer than 350,000 clones in the sample, roughly 91% were seen once. The chain carries TRBV7-8 and TRBJ2-1; TRBD2 matches 7 bases. The source is a woman in her forties with acute COVID-19. Sequencing was carried out using PBMCs or T cells enriched from blood (not recorded which). CDR3 sequence (DNA): TGTGCCAGCAGCCCATTCCTTGGGGGGGGGCAGTTCTTC. Residues: CASSPFLGGGQFF.